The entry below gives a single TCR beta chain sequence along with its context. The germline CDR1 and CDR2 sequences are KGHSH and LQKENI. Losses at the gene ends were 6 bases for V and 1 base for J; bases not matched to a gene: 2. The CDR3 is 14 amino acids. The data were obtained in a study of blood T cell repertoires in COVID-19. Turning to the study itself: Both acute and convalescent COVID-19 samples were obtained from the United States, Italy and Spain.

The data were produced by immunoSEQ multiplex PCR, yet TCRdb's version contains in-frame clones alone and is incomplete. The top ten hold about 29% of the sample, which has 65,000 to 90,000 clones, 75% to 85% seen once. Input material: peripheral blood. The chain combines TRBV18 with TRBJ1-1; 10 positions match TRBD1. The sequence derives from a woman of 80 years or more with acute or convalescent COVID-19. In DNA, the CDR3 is TGTGCCAGCTCCCGGGACAGGGGGAACACTGAAGCTTTCTTT. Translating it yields CASSRDRGNTEAFF.